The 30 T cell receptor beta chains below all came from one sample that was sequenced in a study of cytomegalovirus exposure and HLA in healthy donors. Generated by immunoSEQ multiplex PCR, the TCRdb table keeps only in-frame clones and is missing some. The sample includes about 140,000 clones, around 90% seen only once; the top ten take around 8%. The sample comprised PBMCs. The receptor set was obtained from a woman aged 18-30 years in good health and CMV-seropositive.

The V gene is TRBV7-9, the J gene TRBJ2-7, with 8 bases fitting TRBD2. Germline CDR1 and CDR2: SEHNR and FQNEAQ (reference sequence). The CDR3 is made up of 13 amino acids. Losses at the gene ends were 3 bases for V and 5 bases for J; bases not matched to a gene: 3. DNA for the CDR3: TGTGCCAGCAGCTTCCGGGAGGGGCACGAGCAGTACTTC. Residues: CASSFREGHEQYF.

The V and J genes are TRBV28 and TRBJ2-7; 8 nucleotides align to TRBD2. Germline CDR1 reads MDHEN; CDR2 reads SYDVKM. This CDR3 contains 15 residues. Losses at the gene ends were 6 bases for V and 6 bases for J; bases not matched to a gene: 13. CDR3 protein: CASRVVFSGTTEQYF. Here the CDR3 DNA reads TGTGCCAGCAGGGTGGTGTTTAGCGGGACGACCGAGCAGTACTTC.

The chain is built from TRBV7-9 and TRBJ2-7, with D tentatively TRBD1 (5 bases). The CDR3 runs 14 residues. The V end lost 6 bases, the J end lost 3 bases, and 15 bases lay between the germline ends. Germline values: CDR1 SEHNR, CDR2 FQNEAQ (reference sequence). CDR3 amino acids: CASSRQGSLYEQYF. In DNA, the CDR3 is TGTGCCAGCAGTCGTCAGGGTTCCCTCTACGAGCAGTACTTC.

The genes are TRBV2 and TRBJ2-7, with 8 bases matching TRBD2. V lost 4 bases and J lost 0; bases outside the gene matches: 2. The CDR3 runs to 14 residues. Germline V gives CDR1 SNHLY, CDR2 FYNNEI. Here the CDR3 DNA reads TGTGCCAGCAGTGTGGGGACTAGCTCCTACGAGCAGTACTTC. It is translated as CASSVGTSSYEQYF. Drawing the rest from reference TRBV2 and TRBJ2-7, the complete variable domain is EPEVTQTPSHQVTQMGQEVILRCVPISNHLYFYWYRQILGQKVEFLVSFYNNEISEKSEIFDDQFSVERPDGSNFTLKIRSTKLEDSAMYFCASSVGTSSYEQYFGPGTRLTVT.

DNA for the CDR3: TGTGCCAGCAGTTTCCGACAGGGGCTTAACTATGGCTACACCTTC. Translating gives CASSFRQGLNYGYTF. The chain joins TRBV28 to TRBJ1-2, with 8 bases matching TRBD1. The V gene end was trimmed by 3 bases and the J gene end by 1 base; junction bases not matched to a gene: 4. CDR1 is MDHEN, CDR2 SYDVKM, per germline. The length of the CDR3 is 15 residues.

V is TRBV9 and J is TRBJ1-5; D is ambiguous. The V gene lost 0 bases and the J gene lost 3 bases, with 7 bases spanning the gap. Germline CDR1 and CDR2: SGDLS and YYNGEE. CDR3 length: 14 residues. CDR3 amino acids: CASSVGQSNQPQHF. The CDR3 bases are TGTGCCAGCAGCGTAGGGCAGTCCAATCAGCCCCAGCATTTT.

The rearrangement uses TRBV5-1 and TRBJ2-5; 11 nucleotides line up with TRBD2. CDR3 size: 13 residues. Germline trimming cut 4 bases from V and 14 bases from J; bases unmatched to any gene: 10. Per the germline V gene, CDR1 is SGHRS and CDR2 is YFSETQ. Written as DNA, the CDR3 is TGCGCCAGCAGCCAGCGACTAGCGGGATATCTCTACTTC. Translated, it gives CASSQRLAGYLYF.

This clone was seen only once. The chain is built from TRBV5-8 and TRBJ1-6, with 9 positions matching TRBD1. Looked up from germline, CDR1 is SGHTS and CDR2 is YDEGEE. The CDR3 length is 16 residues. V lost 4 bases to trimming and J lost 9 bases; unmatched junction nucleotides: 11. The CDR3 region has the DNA TGTGCCAGCAGCAGGACCCCGGGACAGGGCTTTTCACCCCTCCACTTT. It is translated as CASSRTPGQGFSPLHF.

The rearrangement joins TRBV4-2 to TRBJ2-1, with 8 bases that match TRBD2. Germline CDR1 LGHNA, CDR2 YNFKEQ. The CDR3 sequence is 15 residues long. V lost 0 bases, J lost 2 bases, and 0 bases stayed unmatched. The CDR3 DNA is TGTGCCAGCAGCCAAGACGGGAGGGCCTACAATGAGCAGTTCTTC. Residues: CASSQDGRAYNEQFF.

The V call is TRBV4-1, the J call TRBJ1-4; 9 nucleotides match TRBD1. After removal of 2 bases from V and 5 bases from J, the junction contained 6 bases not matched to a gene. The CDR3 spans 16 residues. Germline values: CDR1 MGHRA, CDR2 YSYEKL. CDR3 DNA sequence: TGCGCCAGCAGCCAATCTCCGGGACAGGGAAATGAAAAACTGTTTTTT. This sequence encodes CASSQSPGQGNEKLFF.

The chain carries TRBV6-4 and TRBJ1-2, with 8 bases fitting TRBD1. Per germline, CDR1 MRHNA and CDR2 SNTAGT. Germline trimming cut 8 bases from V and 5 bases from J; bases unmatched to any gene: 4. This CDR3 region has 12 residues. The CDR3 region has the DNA TGTGCCAGCCGGCGACAGGGGTATGGCTACACCTTC. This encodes CASRRQGYGYTF.

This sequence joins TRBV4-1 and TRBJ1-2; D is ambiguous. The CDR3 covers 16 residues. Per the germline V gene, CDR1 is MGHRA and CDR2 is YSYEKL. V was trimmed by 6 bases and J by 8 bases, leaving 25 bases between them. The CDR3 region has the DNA TGCGCCAGCAGGGACTTTAGAGAAAGGAAAGAGAGGGGCTACACCTTC. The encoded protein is CASRDFRERKERGYTF.

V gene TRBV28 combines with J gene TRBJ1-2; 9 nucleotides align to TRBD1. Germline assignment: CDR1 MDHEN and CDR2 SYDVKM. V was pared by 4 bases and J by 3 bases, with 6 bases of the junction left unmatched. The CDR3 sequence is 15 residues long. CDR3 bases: TGTGCCAGCAGTTCCCGGGGACAGGGCCACTATGGCTACACCTTC. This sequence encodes CASSSRGQGHYGYTF.

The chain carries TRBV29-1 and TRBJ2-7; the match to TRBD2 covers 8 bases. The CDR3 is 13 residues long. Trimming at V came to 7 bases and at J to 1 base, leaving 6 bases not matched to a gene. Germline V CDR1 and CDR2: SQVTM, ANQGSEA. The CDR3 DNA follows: TGCAGCGCTGTAGCGGGAAGATCCTACGAGCAGTACTTC. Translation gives CSAVAGRSYEQYF.

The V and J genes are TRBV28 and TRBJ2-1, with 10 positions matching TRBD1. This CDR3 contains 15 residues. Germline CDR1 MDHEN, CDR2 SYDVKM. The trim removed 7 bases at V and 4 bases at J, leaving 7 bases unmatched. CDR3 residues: CASNSGTGVYNEQFF. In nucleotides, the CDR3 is TGTGCCAGCAATTCCGGGACAGGGGTGTACAATGAGCAGTTCTTC.

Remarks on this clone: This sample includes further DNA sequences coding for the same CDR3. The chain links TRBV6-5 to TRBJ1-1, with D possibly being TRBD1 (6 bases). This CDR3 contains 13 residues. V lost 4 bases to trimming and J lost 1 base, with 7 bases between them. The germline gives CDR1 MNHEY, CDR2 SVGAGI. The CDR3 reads CASSLTGNTEAFF. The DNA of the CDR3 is TGTGCCAGCAGTTTGACAGGGAACACTGAAGCTTTCTTT.

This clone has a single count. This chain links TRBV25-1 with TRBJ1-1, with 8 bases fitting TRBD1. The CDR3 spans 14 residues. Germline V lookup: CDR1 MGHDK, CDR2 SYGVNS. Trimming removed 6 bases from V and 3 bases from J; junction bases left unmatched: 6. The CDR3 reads CASSLGQGHTEAFF. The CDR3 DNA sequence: TGTGCCAGCAGCCTCGGACAGGGTCACACTGAAGCTTTCTTT.

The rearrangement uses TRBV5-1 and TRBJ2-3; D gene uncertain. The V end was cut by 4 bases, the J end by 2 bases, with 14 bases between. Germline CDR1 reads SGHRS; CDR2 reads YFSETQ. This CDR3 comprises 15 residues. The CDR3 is CASSPGFEYTDTQYF. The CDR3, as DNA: TGCGCCAGCAGCCCCGGGTTTGAATACACAGATACGCAGTATTTT.

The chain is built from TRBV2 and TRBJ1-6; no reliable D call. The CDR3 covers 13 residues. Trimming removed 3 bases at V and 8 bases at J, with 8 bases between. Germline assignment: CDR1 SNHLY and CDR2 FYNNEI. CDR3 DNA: TGTGCCAGCAGTGATCAGGACTATTCACCCCTCCACTTT. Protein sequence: CASSDQDYSPLHF.

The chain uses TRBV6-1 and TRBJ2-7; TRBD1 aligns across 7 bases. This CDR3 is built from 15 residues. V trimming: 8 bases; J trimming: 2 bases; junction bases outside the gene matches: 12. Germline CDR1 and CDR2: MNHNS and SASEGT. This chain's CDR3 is CASSPTDRATYEQYF. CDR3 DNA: TGTGCCAGCTCGCCTACAGACAGGGCAACCTACGAGCAGTACTTC.

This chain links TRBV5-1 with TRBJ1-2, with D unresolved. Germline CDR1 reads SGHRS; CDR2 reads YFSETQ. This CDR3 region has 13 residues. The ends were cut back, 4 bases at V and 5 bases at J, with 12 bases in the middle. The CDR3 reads CASSPEGGYGYTF. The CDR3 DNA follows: TGCGCCAGCAGCCCCGAGGGAGGGTATGGCTACACCTTC.

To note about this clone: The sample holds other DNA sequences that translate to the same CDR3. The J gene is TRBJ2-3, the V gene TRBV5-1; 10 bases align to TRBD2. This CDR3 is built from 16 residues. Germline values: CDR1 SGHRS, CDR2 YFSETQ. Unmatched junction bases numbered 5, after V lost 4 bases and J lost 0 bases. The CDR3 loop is CASSSGLADSTDTQYF. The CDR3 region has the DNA TGCGCCAGCAGCAGTGGACTAGCGGACAGCACAGATACGCAGTATTTT.

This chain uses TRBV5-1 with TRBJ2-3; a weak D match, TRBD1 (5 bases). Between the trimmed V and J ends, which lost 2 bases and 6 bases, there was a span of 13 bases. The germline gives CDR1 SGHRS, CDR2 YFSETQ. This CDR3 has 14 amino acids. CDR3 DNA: TGCGCCAGCAGCTTTGGGGCACCCCGGGATACGCAGTATTTT. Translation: CASSFGAPRDTQYF. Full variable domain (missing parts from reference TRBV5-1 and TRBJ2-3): KAGVTQTPRYLIKTRGQQVTLSCSPISGHRSVSWYQQTPGQGLQFLFEYFSETQRNKGNFPGRFSGRQFSNSRSEMNVSTLELGDSALYLCASSFGAPRDTQYFGPGTRLTVL.

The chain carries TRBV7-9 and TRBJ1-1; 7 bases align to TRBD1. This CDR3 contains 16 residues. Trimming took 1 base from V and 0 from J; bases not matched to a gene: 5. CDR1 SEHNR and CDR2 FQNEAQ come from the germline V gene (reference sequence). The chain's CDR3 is CASSLVWDRLNTEAFF. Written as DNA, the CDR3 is TGTGCCAGCAGCTTAGTGTGGGACAGATTGAACACTGAAGCTTTCTTT.

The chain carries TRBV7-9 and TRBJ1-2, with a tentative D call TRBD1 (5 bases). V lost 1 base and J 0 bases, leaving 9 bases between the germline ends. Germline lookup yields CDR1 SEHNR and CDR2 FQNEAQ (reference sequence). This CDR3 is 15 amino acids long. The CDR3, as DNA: TGTGCCAGCAGCTTAGGCGGGGGGACTAACTATGGCTACACCTTC. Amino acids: CASSLGGGTNYGYTF.

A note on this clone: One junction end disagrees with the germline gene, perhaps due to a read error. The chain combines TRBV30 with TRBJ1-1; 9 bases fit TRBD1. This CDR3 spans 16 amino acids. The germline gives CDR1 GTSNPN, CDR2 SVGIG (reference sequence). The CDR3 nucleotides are TGTGCCTGGGTGGGGGACAGGGTCTCCTTGAAGACTGAAGCTTTCTTT. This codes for CAWVGDRVSLKTEAFF.

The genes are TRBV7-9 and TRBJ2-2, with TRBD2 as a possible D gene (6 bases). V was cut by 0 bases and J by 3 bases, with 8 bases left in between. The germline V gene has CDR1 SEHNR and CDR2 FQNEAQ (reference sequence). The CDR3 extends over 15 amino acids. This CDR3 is CASSLAGGYTGELFF. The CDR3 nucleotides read TGTGCCAGCAGCTTAGCTGGGGGGTACACCGGGGAGCTGTTTTTT.

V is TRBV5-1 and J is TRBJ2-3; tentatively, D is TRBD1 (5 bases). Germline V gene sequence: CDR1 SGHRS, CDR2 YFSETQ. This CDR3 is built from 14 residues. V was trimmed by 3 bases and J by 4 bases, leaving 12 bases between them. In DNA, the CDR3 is TGCGCCAGCAGCTCGCCATGGGGCCCAGATACGCAGTATTTT. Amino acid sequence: CASSSPWGPDTQYF.

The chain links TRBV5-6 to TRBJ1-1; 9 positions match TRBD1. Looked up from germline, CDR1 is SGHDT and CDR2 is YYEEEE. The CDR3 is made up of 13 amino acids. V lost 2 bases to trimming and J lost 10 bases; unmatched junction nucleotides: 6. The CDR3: CASSLPGQGRAFF. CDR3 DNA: TGTGCCAGCAGCTTACCGGGACAGGGACGAGCTTTCTTT.

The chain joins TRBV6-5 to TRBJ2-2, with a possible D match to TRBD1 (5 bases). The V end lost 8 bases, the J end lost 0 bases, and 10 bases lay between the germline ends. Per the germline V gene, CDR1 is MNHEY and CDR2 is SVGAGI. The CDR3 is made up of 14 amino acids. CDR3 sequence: CASCRQPNTGELFF. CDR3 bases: TGTGCCAGCTGCCGACAGCCGAACACCGGGGAGCTGTTTTTT.